The present entry profiles one TCR beta chain with its context. Its specificity is not known. This sample was taken from a study of cytomegalovirus exposure and HLA in healthy donors. Study-level points and caveats: It was confirmed in vitro that a few of the CMV-associated chains were specific for CMV antigens. The classifier was said to identify cytomegalovirus status with high specificity and sensitivity.

This CDR3 spans 13 amino acids. Trimming at V came to 8 bases and at J to 1 base, leaving 4 bases not matched to a gene. Germline assignment: CDR1 KGHSH and CDR2 LQKENI. Separate from the roughly 670-subject first cohort, the 120-subject validation cohort was the one that the donors belonged to. Sequenced by immunoSEQ multiplex PCR; TCRdb stores in-frame clones only, minus some. The table has 150,000 to 200,000 clones, about 90% seen once. The sample was PBMCs. The receptor was isolated from a young man in good health and CMV-seropositive. The gene calls are TRBV18 and TRBJ1-1; 7 positions match TRBD1. The DNA for the CDR3 is TGTGCCAGCCAGACAGGGTCGAACACTGAAGCTTTCTTT. Translation gives CASQTGSNTEAFF.